This paragraph reports one T cell receptor (beta chain). With a J-beta primer mix and a sample-barcoded 5' primer, a second PCR ran about 6 to 11 cycles. TCRdb called the 5' RACE reads again in MiXCR, with one record for every CDR3 protein. This table has about 1,800,000 distinct CDR3 sequences, 28% appearing once. The data are from a study of blood T cells in healthy people across ages. The clonotype comes from a woman aged 25 to 39 in good health. The sample was blood.

The chain's CDR3 is CASSPDRWREQFTQYF. The CDR3 bases are TGTGCCAGCAGCCCCGACCGGTGGCGGGAGCAATTTACGCAGTATTTT. This chain connects TRBV7-2 to TRBJ2-3; 7 bases align to TRBD2. The J segment lost 8 bases and the V segment lost 5 bases, leaving 16 bases of the junction unmatched. The CDR3 runs to 16 residues. Germline V gene data show CDR1 as SGHTA and CDR2 as FQGNSA.